Included here is one T cell receptor beta chain sequence, with context. Germline assignment: CDR1 LNHDA and CDR2 SQIVND (reference sequence). This CDR3 comprises 15 residues. V lost 1 base and J lost 5, with 12 bases in between. The data were taken from a study of blood T cell repertoires in COVID-19. Study background: Some COVID-19 samples were acute and others convalescent; all came from the United States, Italy and Spain. Sample material is recorded as cDNA or gDNA derived from T cells, B-cell-depleted T cells, or PBMCs.

The method was immunoSEQ multiplex PCR; TCRdb's version includes in-frame clones alone and lacks a portion of them. The sample holds approximately 190,000 clones; roughly four fifths are singletons and the top ten take roughly 6.6%. This sequence was found in a woman aged 40 to 55 with acute or convalescent COVID-19. The chain employs TRBV19 and TRBJ2-1; D call uncertain. Sequenced material: peripheral blood. The CDR3 DNA sequence: TGTGCCAGTAGTATAGGGTCCCTAGAGCACAATGAGCAGTTCTTC. This sequence encodes CASSIGSLEHNEQFF. Combining the CDR3 with reference TRBV19 and TRBJ2-1 gives the whole variable domain DGGITQSPKYLFRKEGQNVTLSCEQNLNHDAMYWYRQDPGQGLRLIYYSQIVNDFQKGDIAEGYSVSREKKESFPLTVTSAQKNPTAFYLCASSIGSLEHNEQFFGPGTRLTVL.